This TCR beta chain was identified during a study of cytomegalovirus exposure and HLA in healthy donors. This clone came up a few times. Antigen: not known. Use of 60 Vbeta and 13 Jbeta primers characterized the PCR. Some clones are missing from TCRdb's copy, which holds only in-frame ones; the method was immunoSEQ multiplex PCR. The sample has 80,000 to 100,000 clones, over 65% seen once; the top ten hold approximately 15%. CDR1 and CDR2 (germline): MDHEN, SYDVKM. CDR3 size: 16 residues. Trimming removed 5 bases at V and 0 bases at J, with 13 bases between. Study-wide points: 16,951 TCR beta sequences were associated with HLA alleles at 0.05 false discovery rate in a later analysis. Certain indistinguishable V segments, among them TRBV6-2 and TRBV6-3, were excluded. Most TCR sequences proved rare, with some public TCRs found in many donors. A previous analysis found most TCR beta V segments productive roughly 87% or roughly 30% of the time.

The sequence came from a woman between 18 and 29 years old in good health and CMV-seropositive. The rearrangement uses TRBV28 and TRBJ2-2, with D unresolved. The sample taken for sequencing was PBMCs. For the CDR3, the DNA is TGTGCCAGCAGTCAAGCACAGAGTGCGAACACCGGGGAGCTGTTTTTT. It is translated as CASSQAQSANTGELFF.